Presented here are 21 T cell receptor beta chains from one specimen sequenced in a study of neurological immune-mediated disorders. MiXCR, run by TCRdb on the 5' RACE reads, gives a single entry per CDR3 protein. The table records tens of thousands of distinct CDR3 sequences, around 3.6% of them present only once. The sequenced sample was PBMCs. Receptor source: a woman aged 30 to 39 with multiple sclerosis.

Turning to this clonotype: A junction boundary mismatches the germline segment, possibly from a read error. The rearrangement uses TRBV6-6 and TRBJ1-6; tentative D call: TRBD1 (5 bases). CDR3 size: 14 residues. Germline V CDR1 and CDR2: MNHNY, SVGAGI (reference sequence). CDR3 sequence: CASSFDSWTSPLNF. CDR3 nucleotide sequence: TGTGCCAGCAGTTTCGACAGTTGGACGTCACCCCTCAACTTT.

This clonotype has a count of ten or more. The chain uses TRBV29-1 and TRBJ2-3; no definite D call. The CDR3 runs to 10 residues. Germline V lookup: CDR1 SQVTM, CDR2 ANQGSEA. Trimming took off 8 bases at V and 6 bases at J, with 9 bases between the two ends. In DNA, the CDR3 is TGCAGCTCAGGTTTCGATACGCAGTATTTT. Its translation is CSSGFDTQYF.

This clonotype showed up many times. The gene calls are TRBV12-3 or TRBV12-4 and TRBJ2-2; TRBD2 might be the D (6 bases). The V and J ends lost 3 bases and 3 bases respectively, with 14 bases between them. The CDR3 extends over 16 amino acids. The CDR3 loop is CASSFPASGDTGELFF. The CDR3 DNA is TGTGCCAGCAGTTTCCCGGCCTCGGGGGACACCGGGGAGCTGTTTTTT.

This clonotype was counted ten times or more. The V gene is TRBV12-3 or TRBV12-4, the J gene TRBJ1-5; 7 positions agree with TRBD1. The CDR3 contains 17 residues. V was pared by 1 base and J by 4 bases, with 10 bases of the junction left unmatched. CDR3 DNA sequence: TGTGCCAGCAGTTTAGATCAGGGAAGACAGGGAAATCAGCCCCAGCATTTT. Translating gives CASSLDQGRQGNQPQHF.

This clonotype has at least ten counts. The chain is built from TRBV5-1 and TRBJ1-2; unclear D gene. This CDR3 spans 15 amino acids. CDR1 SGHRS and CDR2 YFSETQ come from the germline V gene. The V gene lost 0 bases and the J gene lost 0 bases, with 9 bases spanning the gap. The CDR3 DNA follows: TGCGCCAGCAGCTTGGAAGTGGGTACTAACTATGGCTACACCTTC. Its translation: CASSLEVGTNYGYTF.

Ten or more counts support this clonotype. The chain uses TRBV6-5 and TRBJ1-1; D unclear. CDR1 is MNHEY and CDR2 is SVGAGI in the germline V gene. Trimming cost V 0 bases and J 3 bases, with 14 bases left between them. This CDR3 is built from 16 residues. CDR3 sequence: CASSYSHRSYHTEAFF. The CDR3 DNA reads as TGTGCCAGCAGTTACTCGCACAGATCCTACCACACTGAAGCTTTCTTT.

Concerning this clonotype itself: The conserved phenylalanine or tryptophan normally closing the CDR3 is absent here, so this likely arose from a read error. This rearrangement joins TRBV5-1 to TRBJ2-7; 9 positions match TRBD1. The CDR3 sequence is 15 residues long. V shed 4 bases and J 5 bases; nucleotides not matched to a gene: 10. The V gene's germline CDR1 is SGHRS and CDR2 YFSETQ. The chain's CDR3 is CASSQPGTGMDEQYN. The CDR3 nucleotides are TGCGCCAGCAGCCAACCCGGGACAGGGATGGACGAGCAGTACAAC.

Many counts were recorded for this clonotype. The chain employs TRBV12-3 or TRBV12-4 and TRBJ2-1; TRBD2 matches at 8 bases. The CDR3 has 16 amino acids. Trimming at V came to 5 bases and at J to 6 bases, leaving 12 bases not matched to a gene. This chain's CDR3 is CASSVGSGSSFNEQFF. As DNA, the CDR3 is TGTGCCAGCAGTGTTGGGAGCGGGAGTTCTTTCAATGAGCAGTTCTTC.

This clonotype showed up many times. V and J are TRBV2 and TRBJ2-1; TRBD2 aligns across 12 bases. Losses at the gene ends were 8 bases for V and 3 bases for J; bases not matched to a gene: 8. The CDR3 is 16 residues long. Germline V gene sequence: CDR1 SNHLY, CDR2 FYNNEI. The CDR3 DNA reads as TGTGCCAGCCGGGTACTAGCGGGGGGAAGCTACAATGAGCAGTTCTTC. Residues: CASRVLAGGSYNEQFF.

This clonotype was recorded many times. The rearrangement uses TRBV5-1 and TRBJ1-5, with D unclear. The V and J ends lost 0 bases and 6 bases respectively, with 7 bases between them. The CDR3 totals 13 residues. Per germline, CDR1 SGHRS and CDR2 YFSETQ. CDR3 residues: CASSLAEGQPQHF. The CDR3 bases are TGCGCCAGCAGCTTGGCCGAAGGTCAGCCCCAGCATTTT. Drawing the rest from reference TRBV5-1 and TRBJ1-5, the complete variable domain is KAGVTQTPRYLIKTRGQQVTLSCSPISGHRSVSWYQQTPGQGLQFLFEYFSETQRNKGNFPGRFSGRQFSNSRSEMNVSTLELGDSALYLCASSLAEGQPQHFGDGTRLSIL.

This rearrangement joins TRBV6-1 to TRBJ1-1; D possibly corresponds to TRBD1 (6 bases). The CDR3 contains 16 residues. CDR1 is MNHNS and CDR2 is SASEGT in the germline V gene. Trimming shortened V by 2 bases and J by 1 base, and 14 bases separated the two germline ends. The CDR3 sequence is CASSEWGAGTNTEAFF. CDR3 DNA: TGTGCCAGCAGTGAATGGGGGGCAGGGACGAACACTGAAGCTTTCTTT.

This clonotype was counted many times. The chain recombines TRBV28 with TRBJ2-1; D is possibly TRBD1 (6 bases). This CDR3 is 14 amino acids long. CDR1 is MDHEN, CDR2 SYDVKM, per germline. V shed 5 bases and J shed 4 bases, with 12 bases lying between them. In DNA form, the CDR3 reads TGTGCCAGCAGTAAACAGGGTCGTTACAATGAGCAGTTCTTC. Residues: CASSKQGRYNEQFF.

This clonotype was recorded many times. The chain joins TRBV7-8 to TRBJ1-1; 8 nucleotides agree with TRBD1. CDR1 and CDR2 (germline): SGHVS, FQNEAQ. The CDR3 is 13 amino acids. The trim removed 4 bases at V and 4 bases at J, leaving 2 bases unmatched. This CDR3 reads CASSSTGVTEAFF. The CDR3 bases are TGTGCCAGCAGCTCGACAGGGGTCACTGAAGCTTTCTTT.

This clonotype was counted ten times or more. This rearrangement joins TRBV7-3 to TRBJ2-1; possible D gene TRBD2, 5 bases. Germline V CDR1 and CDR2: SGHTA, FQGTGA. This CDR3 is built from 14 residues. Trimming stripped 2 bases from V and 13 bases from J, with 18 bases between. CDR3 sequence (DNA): TGTGCCAGCAGCTTATTGGGAGAGCGTGACCCCCAGTTCTTC. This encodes CASSLLGERDPQFF.

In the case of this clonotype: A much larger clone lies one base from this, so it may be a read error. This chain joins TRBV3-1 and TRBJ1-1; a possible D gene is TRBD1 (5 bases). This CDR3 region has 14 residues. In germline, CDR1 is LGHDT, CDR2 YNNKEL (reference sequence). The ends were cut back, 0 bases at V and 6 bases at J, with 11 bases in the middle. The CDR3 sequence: CASSQDKRGAEAFF. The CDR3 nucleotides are TGTGCCAGCAGCCAAGATAAAAGGGGCGCTGAAGCTTTCTTT.

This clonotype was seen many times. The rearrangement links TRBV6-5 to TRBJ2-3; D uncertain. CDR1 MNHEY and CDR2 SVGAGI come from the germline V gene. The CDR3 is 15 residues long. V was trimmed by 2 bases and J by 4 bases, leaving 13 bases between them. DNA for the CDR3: TGTGCCAGCAGTTACAACCGACCTCCACCAGATACGCAGTATTTT. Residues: CASSYNRPPPDTQYF.

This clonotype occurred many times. The DNA for the CDR3 is TGTGCCAGCAGCTTATTCCGGGGGAATGAAAAACTGTTTTTT. This gives the protein CASSLFRGNEKLFF. The chain has TRBV11-2 and TRBJ1-4; D may be TRBD1 (5 bases). Trimming stripped 2 bases from V and 5 bases from J, with 9 bases between. CDR3 size: 14 residues. The germline V gene encodes CDR1 SGHAT and CDR2 FQNNGV.

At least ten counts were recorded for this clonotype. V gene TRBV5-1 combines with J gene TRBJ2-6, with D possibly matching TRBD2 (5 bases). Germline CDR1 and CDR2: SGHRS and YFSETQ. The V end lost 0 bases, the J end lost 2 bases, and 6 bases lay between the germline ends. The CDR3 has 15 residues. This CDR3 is CASSLERTGANVLTF. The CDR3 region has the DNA TGCGCCAGCAGCTTGGAGCGGACTGGGGCCAACGTCCTGACTTTC.

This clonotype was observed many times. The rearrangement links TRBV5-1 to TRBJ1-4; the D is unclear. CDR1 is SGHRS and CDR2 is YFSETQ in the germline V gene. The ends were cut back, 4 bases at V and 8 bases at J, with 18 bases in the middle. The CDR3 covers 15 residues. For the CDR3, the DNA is TGCGCCAGCAGCCGGACGGGAAATCAGGAAGAAAAACTGTTTTTT. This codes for CASSRTGNQEEKLFF.

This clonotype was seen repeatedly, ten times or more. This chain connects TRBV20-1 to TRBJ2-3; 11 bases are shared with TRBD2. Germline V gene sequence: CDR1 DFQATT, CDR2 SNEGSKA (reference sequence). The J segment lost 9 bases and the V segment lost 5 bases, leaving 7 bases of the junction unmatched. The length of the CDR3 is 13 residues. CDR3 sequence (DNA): TGCAGTGCTTTTAGCGGGGGGGCTGTAACGCAGTATTTT. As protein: CSAFSGGAVTQYF.

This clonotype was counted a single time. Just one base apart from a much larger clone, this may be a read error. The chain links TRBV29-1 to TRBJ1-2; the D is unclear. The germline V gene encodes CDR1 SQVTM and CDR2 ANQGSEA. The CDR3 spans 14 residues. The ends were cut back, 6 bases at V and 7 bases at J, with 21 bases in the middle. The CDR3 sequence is CSVLEGKARGGYTF. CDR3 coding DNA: TGCAGCGTCCTGGAGGGAAAGGCCCGGGGTGGCTACACCTTC. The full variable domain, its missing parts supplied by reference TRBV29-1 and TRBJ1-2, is SAVISQKPSRDICQRGTSLTIQCQVDSQVTMMFWYRQQPGQSLTLIATANQGSEATYESGFVIDKFPISRPNLTFSTLTVSNMSPEDSSIYLCSVLEGKARGGYTFGSGTRLTVV.